This T cell receptor beta chain came from a study of shared clonotypes between healthy human individuals. Profiled with immunoSEQ multiplex PCR; TCRdb holds only in-frame clones, not every one. Found here are more than 1.2 million clones, roughly 98.5% of them singletons; the top ten hold around 0.38%. The germline V gene encodes CDR1 LNHDA and CDR2 SQIVND (reference sequence). The V and J ends lost 3 bases and 9 bases respectively, with 11 bases between them. The length of the CDR3 is 12 residues. Every donor was a Caucasian adult from Nashville, Tennessee. This receptor was taken from a man aged 25-40 years in good health. Sequencing input: naive CD4+ T cells sorted from blood. Subset: CD45RA+ positively selected. J is TRBJ1-2 and V is TRBV19; possibly TRBD1 for D (5 bases). The CDR3 DNA is TGTGCCAGTAGTATTGAAGGGGTTAGCTACACCTTC. It yields the protein CASSIEGVSYTF.